Following are 28 T cell receptor beta chains from one sample sequenced in a study of control samples from healthy donors and cancer patients. The data were produced by immunoSEQ multiplex PCR, yet TCRdb's version contains in-frame clones alone and is incomplete. In the table there are tens of thousands of clones, about 92% of which are singletons. Specimen: PBMCs. The receptor set was obtained from a man aged 40-49 years with colorectal cancer.

This chain joins TRBV24-1 and TRBJ2-1, with a weak D call TRBD2 (6 bases). Trimming pared 7 bases from V and 7 bases from J, leaving 16 bases between. The CDR3 is 14 amino acids. Germline CDR1 is KGHDR and CDR2 is SFDVKD. CDR3 protein: CATSIGGAGNEQFF. CDR3 nucleotide sequence: TGTGCCACCAGCATCGGAGGGGCGGGTAATGAGCAGTTCTTC.

This chain connects TRBV29-1 to TRBJ1-1; TRBD1 agrees at 7 bases. V shed 6 bases and J 1 base; nucleotides not matched to a gene: 5. Germline values: CDR1 SQVTM, CDR2 ANQGSEA. The CDR3 is 13 residues long. The CDR3 nucleotides are TGCAGCGTGGACCGACAGGGGAACACTGAAGCTTTCTTT. Protein: CSVDRQGNTEAFF.

The chain combines TRBV6-2 or TRBV6-3 with TRBJ1-1; TRBD1 might be the D (5 bases). This CDR3 contains 14 residues. V was clipped by 5 bases and J by 1 base, with 11 bases between them. Germline V CDR1 and CDR2: MNHEY, SVGEGT. CDR3 bases: TGTGCCAGCAGTCAGAGCGGGGCGAACACTGAAGCTTTCTTT. Its protein product is CASSQSGANTEAFF.

The chain has TRBV7-2 and TRBJ1-6; D might be TRBD1 (6 bases). V lost 2 bases, J lost 10 bases, and 15 bases lay in between. In germline, CDR1 is SGHTA, CDR2 FQGNSA. The CDR3 runs 15 residues. The CDR3 region is CASSLQQGGISPLHF. The CDR3, as DNA: TGTGCCAGCAGCTTACAACAGGGCGGGATATCACCCCTCCACTTT.

V usage is TRBV7-2 and J usage is TRBJ1-5, with D uncertain. The germline V gene encodes CDR1 SGHTA and CDR2 FQGNSA. The V end lost 5 bases, the J end lost 0 bases, and 8 bases lay between the germline ends. This CDR3 has 14 residues. The CDR3, as DNA: TGTGCCAGCAGCGCCGCGTATAGCAATCAGCCCCAGCATTTT. Translated, it gives CASSAAYSNQPQHF.

The rearrangement links TRBV7-6 to TRBJ2-2; D may be TRBD1 (5 bases). CDR3 size: 16 residues. In germline, CDR1 is SGHVS, CDR2 FNYEAQ. The V end was cut by 5 bases, the J end by 4 bases, with 17 bases between. CDR3 nucleotides: TGTGCCAGCAGCCCCGAGACAGCGAGGACCACCGGGGAGCTGTTTTTT. Translating gives CASSPETARTTGELFF.

J is TRBJ1-1 and V is TRBV5-1; D ambiguous. The germline V gene encodes CDR1 SGHRS and CDR2 YFSETQ. The CDR3 length is 14 residues. Deletions cut 2 bases from V and 4 bases from J, with 12 bases between. The CDR3 coding sequence is TGCGCCAGCAGCTTCGACTCGGGAGGCACTGAAGCTTTCTTT. Its translation is CASSFDSGGTEAFF.

V is TRBV12-3 or TRBV12-4 and J is TRBJ1-6; D gene unclear. V was cut by 1 base and J by 9 bases, with 4 bases left in between. The CDR3 is 12 amino acids. CDR3 amino acids: CASSLDGSPLHF. The CDR3 DNA reads as TGTGCCAGCAGTTTAGATGGTTCACCCCTCCACTTT.

The chain recombines TRBV18 with TRBJ2-3, with a possible D match to TRBD1 (5 bases). The germline V gene has CDR1 KGHSH and CDR2 LQKENI. The CDR3 extends over 14 amino acids. V lost 5 bases to trimming and J lost 3 bases, with 12 bases between them. For the CDR3, the DNA is TGTGCCAGCTCATCCCAGGGTTTTACAGATACGCAGTATTTT. It codes for CASSSQGFTDTQYF.

The V and J genes are TRBV7-8 and TRBJ1-5, with 7 bases fitting TRBD1. Germline V gives CDR1 SGHVS, CDR2 FQNEAQ. The junction had 5 bases not matched to a gene; V was cut back by 0 bases and J by 3 bases. This CDR3 comprises 16 residues. CDR3 bases: TGTGCCAGCAGCTTAGCGGGCAGGGGGTACAATCAGCCCCAGCATTTT. This codes for CASSLAGRGYNQPQHF.

This rearrangement joins TRBV6-1 to TRBJ1-3; maybe TRBD1 (5 bases). Trimming removed 2 bases at V and 4 bases at J, with 15 bases between. The germline V gene has CDR1 MNHNS and CDR2 SASEGT. The CDR3 length is 16 residues. The CDR3 DNA is TGTGCCAGCAGTGAATTTCCTGGGGCAGCGGGAAACACCATATATTTT. It is translated as CASSEFPGAAGNTIYF.

The chain links TRBV30 to TRBJ1-1, with 8 bases fitting TRBD1. Unmatched junction bases numbered 5, after V lost 4 bases and J lost 4 bases. This CDR3 comprises 13 residues. CDR1 is GTSNPN and CDR2 is SVGIG in the germline V gene (reference sequence). CDR3 nucleotides: TGTGCCTGGACTCAGGGGGCGGGCACTGAAGCTTTCTTT. The encoded protein is CAWTQGAGTEAFF.

This rearrangement joins TRBV5-4 to TRBJ1-1; tentative D call: TRBD1 (5 bases). V shed 0 bases and J shed 5 bases, with 11 bases lying between them. CDR1 and CDR2 from the germline V gene are SGHNT and YYREEE (reference sequence). The CDR3 contains 14 residues. Here the CDR3 reads CASSLGGTKTEAFF. CDR3 DNA sequence: TGTGCCAGCAGCTTGGGGGGGACGAAAACTGAAGCTTTCTTT.

The J gene is TRBJ2-2, the V gene TRBV3-1 (or the pseudogene TRBV3-2); 11 positions match TRBD1. V shed 4 bases and J 6 bases; nucleotides not matched to a gene: 4. The CDR3 has 15 residues. Germline values: CDR1 LGHDT, CDR2 YNNKEL (reference sequence). CDR3 in amino acids: CASSPRDRGAGELFF. CDR3 nucleotide sequence: TGTGCCAGCAGCCCGAGGGACAGGGGGGCCGGGGAGCTGTTTTTT.

The chain uses TRBV19 and TRBJ1-5; D unclear. The CDR3 has 16 residues. Deletions cut 5 bases from V and 3 bases from J, with 17 bases between. CDR1 is LNHDA and CDR2 is SQIVND in the germline V gene (reference sequence). CDR3 in amino acids: CASSPRRSDPNQPQHF. In DNA, the CDR3 is TGTGCCAGTAGTCCGAGAAGGTCGGATCCCAATCAGCCCCAGCATTTT.

The table lists this clone with a count of one. The V call is TRBV2, the J call TRBJ2-5; D ambiguous. This CDR3 has 13 amino acids. Per germline, CDR1 SNHLY and CDR2 FYNNEI. The V and J ends lost 6 bases and 3 bases respectively, with 11 bases between them. This CDR3 is CASSRKEKETQYF. The CDR3 coding sequence is TGTGCCAGCAGCCGCAAAGAGAAAGAGACCCAGTACTTC.

The V gene is TRBV2, the J gene TRBJ1-1; tentative D call: TRBD1 (5 bases). CDR3 length: 12 residues. Germline CDR1 is SNHLY and CDR2 is FYNNEI. V lost 7 bases and J 7 bases, leaving 13 bases between the germline ends. CDR3 nucleotide sequence: TGTGCCAGCACCACGACAGATCTTGAAGCTTTCTTT. This codes for CASTTTDLEAFF.

This sequence joins TRBV7-2 and TRBJ1-6; D is ambiguous. The V gene lost 3 bases and the J gene lost 7 bases, with 4 bases spanning the gap. Germline V CDR1 and CDR2: SGHTA, FQGNSA. There are 12 residues in the CDR3. The DNA for the CDR3 is TGTGCCAGCAGCTTGACAAATTCACCCCTCCACTTT. It yields the protein CASSLTNSPLHF.

The V call is TRBV5-1, the J call TRBJ2-7; possibly TRBD2 for D (7 bases). This CDR3 has 14 amino acids. V shed 3 bases and J shed 1 base, with 11 bases lying between them. CDR1 and CDR2 from the germline V gene are SGHRS and YFSETQ. The CDR3 loop is CASSWGGASYEQYF. DNA for the CDR3: TGCGCCAGCAGCTGGGGGGGCGCGTCCTACGAGCAGTACTTC.

The chain has TRBV15 and TRBJ1-5, with 8 bases aligning to TRBD1. The CDR3 extends over 16 amino acids. Trimming cost V 0 bases and J 7 bases; bases outside gene matches: 8. Germline CDR1 is LNHNV and CDR2 is YYDKDF (reference sequence). The CDR3 reads CATSRDPRTGSQPQHF. The CDR3 DNA reads as TGTGCCACCAGCAGAGATCCCCGGACAGGGAGCCAGCCCCAGCATTTT.

The chain has TRBV19 and TRBJ1-1; tentative D call: TRBD1 (5 bases). The germline CDR1 and CDR2 sequences are LNHDA and SQIVND (reference sequence). The CDR3 totals 13 residues. The V end was cut by 5 bases, the J end by 1 base, with 8 bases between. The CDR3 loop is CASSAGQNTEAFF. In DNA form, the CDR3 reads TGTGCCAGTAGTGCAGGGCAGAACACTGAAGCTTTCTTT.

This sequence joins TRBV6-1 and TRBJ1-1; 8 nucleotides match TRBD1. V shed 4 bases and J 1 base; nucleotides not matched to a gene: 8. Germline CDR1 MNHNS, CDR2 SASEGT. The CDR3 loop spans 16 amino acids. CDR3 DNA sequence: TGTGCCAGCAGTGTTGGACAGGGAATAGGGAACACTGAAGCTTTCTTT. Protein: CASSVGQGIGNTEAFF.

The J gene is TRBJ1-1, the V gene TRBV6-5, with D possibly TRBD1 on 6 matching bases. V lost 4 bases to trimming and J lost 0 bases, with 9 bases between them. The CDR3 is made up of 14 amino acids. Germline V gene sequence: CDR1 MNHEY, CDR2 SVGAGI. This CDR3 reads CASSSGHLNTEAFF. The CDR3 DNA reads as TGTGCCAGCAGTTCGGGACACCTGAACACTGAAGCTTTCTTT.

This chain uses TRBV6-2 or TRBV6-3 with TRBJ2-1; TRBD2 aligns across 8 bases. The V gene's germline CDR1 is MNHEY and CDR2 SVGEGT. The CDR3 extends over 16 amino acids. V trimming: 5 bases; J trimming: 2 bases; junction bases outside the gene matches: 8. The CDR3 DNA reads TGTGCCAGCAGTCGGCGTAGCGGGGTGGCCTACAATGAGCAGTTCTTC. Protein sequence: CASSRRSGVAYNEQFF.

The rearrangement uses TRBV19 and TRBJ1-6; D not resolved. The CDR3 runs to 18 residues. Germline-derived CDR1 and CDR2 are LNHDA and SQIVND (reference sequence). Deletions cut 0 bases from V and 0 bases from J, with 12 bases between. The CDR3: CASSIDWAESSYNSPLHF. The CDR3 nucleotides are TGTGCCAGTAGTATAGATTGGGCCGAGAGCTCCTATAATTCACCCCTCCACTTT.

This clone was found once. The chain carries TRBV11-3 and TRBJ1-1; 7 bases align to TRBD1. Germline CDR1 SGHNT, CDR2 YENEEA. V shed 5 bases and J 4 bases; nucleotides not matched to a gene: 7. The CDR3 sequence is 14 residues long. Here the CDR3 DNA reads TGTGCCAGCAGCCGACAGGGAGGTTCCACTGAAGCTTTCTTT. As protein: CASSRQGGSTEAFF.

The chain carries TRBV11-2 and TRBJ1-1, with unresolved D. The V end lost 0 bases, the J end lost 1 base, and 6 bases lay between the germline ends. There are 14 residues in the CDR3. Germline values: CDR1 SGHAT, CDR2 FQNNGV. The CDR3 DNA follows: TGTGCCAGCAGCTTAGATTCAGGGAACACTGAAGCTTTCTTT. Its translation: CASSLDSGNTEAFF.

This chain joins TRBV19 and TRBJ2-6; no definite D call. CDR1 LNHDA and CDR2 SQIVND come from the germline V gene (reference sequence). V was pared by 10 bases and J by 0 bases, with 4 bases between. This CDR3 has 12 residues. CDR3 in DNA: TGTGCCACCGCCTCTGGGGCCAACGTCCTGACTTTC. It codes for CATASGANVLTF.